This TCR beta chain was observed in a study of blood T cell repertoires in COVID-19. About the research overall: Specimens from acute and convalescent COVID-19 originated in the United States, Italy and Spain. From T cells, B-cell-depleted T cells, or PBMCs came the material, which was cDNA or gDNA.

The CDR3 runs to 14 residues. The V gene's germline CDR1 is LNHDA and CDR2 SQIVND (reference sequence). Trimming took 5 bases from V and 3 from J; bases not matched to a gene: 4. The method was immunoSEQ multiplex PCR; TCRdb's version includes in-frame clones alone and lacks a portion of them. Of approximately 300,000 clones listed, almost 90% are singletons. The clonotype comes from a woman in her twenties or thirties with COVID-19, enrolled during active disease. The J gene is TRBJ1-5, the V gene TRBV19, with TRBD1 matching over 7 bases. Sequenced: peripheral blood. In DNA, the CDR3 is TGTGCCAGTAGTGGGACAGCTAACAATCAGCCCCAGCATTTT. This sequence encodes CASSGTANNQPQHF. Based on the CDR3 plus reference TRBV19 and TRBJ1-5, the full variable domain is DGGITQSPKYLFRKEGQNVTLSCEQNLNHDAMYWYRQDPGQGLRLIYYSQIVNDFQKGDIAEGYSVSREKKESFPLTVTSAQKNPTAFYLCASSGTANNQPQHFGDGTRLSIL.